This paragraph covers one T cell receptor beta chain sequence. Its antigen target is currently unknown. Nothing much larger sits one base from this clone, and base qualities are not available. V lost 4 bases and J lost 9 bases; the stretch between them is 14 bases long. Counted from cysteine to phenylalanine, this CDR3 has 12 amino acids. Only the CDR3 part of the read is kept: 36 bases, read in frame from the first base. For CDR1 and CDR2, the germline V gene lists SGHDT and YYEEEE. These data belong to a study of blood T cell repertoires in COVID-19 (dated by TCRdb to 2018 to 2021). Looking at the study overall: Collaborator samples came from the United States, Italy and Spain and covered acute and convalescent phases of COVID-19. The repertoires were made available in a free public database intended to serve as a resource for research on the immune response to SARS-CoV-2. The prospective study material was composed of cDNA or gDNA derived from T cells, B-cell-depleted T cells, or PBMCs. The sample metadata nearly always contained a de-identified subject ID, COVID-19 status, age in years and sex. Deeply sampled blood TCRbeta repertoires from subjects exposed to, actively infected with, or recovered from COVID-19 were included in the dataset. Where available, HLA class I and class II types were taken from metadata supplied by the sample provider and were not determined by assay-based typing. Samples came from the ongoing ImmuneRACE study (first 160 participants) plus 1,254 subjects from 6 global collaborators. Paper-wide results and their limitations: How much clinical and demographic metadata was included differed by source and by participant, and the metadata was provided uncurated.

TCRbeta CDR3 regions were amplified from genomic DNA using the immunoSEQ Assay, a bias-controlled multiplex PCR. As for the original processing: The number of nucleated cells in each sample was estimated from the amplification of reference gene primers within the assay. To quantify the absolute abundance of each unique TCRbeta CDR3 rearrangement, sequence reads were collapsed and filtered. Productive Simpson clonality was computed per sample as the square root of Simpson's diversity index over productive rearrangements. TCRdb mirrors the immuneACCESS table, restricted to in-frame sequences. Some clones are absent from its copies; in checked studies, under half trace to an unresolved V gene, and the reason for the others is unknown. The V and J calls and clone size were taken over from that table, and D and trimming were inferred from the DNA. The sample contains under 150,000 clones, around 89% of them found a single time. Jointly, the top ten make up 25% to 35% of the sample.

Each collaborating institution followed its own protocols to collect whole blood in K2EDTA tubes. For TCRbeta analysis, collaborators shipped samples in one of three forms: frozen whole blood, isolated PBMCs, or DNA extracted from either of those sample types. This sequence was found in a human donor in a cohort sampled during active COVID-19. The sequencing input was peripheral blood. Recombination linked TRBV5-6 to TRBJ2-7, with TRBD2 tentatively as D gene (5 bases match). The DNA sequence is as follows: TGTGCCAGCAGCCCTGGAGGCCCTGGGCAGTACTTC. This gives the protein CASSPGGPGQYF.